The clone carrying this TCR beta chain was observed a few times. The time point was: newly diagnosed GD, antithyroid drugs for less than 3 months. PBMCs were the source of the RNA used for TCR sequencing. The TCR beta library used iRepertoire HTBI primers with Arm-PCR amplification of CDR3. From the multiplex PCR reads, TCRdb called clonotypes with MiXCR, one entry per CDR3 protein. The top ten hold 12% of the sample, which has approximately 470,000 distinct CDR3 sequences, around 15% seen once. In germline, CDR1 is GTSNPN, CDR2 SVGIG (reference sequence). Trimming left V 4 bases short and J 4 bases short, with 12 bases between. This CDR3 has 13 residues. This specimen belongs to a study of regulatory T cells in long-lasting Graves disease. The sample also formed part of further work on T cells in Graves' hyperthyroidism and ophthalmopathy.

The sample was peripheral blood mononuclear cells (PBMCs), taken at new diagnosis, from a patient treated with antithyroid drugs. This receptor was obtained from a man aged 35 to 55 with Graves disease. The chain employs TRBV30 and TRBJ2-3; D unresolved. The CDR3 region is CAWNPRFSDTQYF. The CDR3 nucleotides read TGTGCCTGGAATCCCCGTTTCTCAGATACGCAGTATTTT.